What follows are 11 T cell receptor beta chains derived from one specimen sequenced in a study of PD-L1 blockade in urothelial cancer. TCRdb's table, derived via immunoSEQ multiplex PCR, lists solely in-frame clones and lacks some. Of under 55,000 clones in the sample, approximately 79% were seen once. As to time point: pretreatment peripheral blood. Sequencing used PBMCs, obtained around atezolizumab (anti-PD-L1) treatment. These receptors came from a man aged 65 to 79 with urothelial cancer.

The V gene is TRBV10-2, the J gene TRBJ1-2; D is perhaps TRBD1 (5 bases). The V gene's germline CDR1 is WSHSY and CDR2 SAAADI. The V end lost 4 bases, the J end lost 5 bases, and 20 bases lay between the germline ends. The CDR3 totals 16 residues. Here the CDR3 DNA reads TGCGCCAGCAGTGGTTCGACAGACATCTCCCTTTATGGCTACACCTTC. Protein: CASSGSTDISLYGYTF.

The V gene is TRBV4-3, the J gene TRBJ1-4, with 7 bases identical to TRBD1. The J segment lost 8 bases and the V segment lost 2 bases, leaving 8 bases of the junction unmatched. CDR1 and CDR2 (germline): LGHNA, YSLEER. The CDR3 covers 15 residues. As DNA, the CDR3 is TGCGCCAGCAGCCAATTCTGGACAGGTGGGGAAAAACTGTTTTTT. It encodes CASSQFWTGGEKLFF.

DNA of the CDR3: TGTGCCAGCTCACGACCTGGGGACAGGAGGCCCTCTGGAAACACCATATATTTT. It encodes CASSRPGDRRPSGNTIYF. This chain connects TRBV18 to TRBJ1-3; 8 bases are shared with TRBD1. The CDR3 is 18 residues long. CDR1 KGHSH and CDR2 LQKENI come from the germline V gene. Losses at the gene ends were 4 bases for V and 0 bases for J; bases not matched to a gene: 11.

This clone was seen only once. As DNA, the CDR3 is TGTGCCAGCAGCTTGGAGGCTAGCGACCCCTACGAGCAGTACTTC. Translated: CASSLEASDPYEQYF. The chain employs TRBV5-6 and TRBJ2-7; TRBD2 is a possible D gene (6 bases). The germline V and J ends were trimmed by 0 bases and 2 bases, with 12 bases remaining between them. Germline CDR1 and CDR2: SGHDT and YYEEEE. The CDR3 extends over 15 amino acids.

This clone occurred a few times. The gene calls are TRBV15 and TRBJ1-4; D uncertain. V was clipped by 1 base and J by 5 bases, with 11 bases between them. The germline V gene has CDR1 LNHNV and CDR2 YYDKDF (reference sequence). This CDR3 spans 15 amino acids. The CDR3 loop is CATSRATQKNEKLFF. In DNA form, the CDR3 reads TGTGCCACCAGCAGAGCGACTCAGAAGAATGAAAAACTGTTTTTT.

V usage is TRBV7-2 and J usage is TRBJ1-2; 11 positions agree with TRBD1. Unmatched junction bases numbered 7, after V lost 5 bases and J lost 5 bases. This CDR3 has 15 amino acids. CDR1 is SGHTA, CDR2 FQGNSA, per germline. The CDR3 region is CASSPRTGGAYGYTF. CDR3 sequence (DNA): TGTGCCAGCAGCCCTCGGACAGGGGGCGCGTATGGCTACACCTTC.

The chain couples TRBV4-1 to TRBJ2-7; possibly TRBD1 for D (5 bases). Per germline, CDR1 MGHRA and CDR2 YSYEKL. This CDR3 has 14 amino acids. Trimming removed 3 bases from V and 3 bases from J, with 12 bases in between. The CDR3 region is CASSQGPVVYEQYF. CDR3 sequence (DNA): TGCGCCAGCAGCCAGGGGCCAGTAGTCTACGAGCAGTACTTC.

The rearrangement joins TRBV11-2 to TRBJ2-4; 7 bases line up with TRBD2. Germline assignment: CDR1 SGHAT and CDR2 FQNNGV. V shed 4 bases and J 0 bases; nucleotides not matched to a gene: 6. The CDR3 totals 16 residues. CDR3: CASSYTSVVAKNIQYF. The DNA for the CDR3 is TGTGCCAGCAGCTACACTAGCGTAGTAGCCAAAAACATTCAGTACTTC.

V and J are TRBV6-5 and TRBJ1-2, with TRBD1 matching over 7 bases. CDR1 and CDR2 (germline): MNHEY, SVGAGI. CDR3 length: 14 amino acids. The junction had 4 bases not matched to a gene; V was cut back by 5 bases and J by 1 base. DNA of the CDR3: TGTGCCAGCAGTCCTTCAGGGGGTAACTATGGCTACACCTTC. Residues: CASSPSGGNYGYTF.

This chain connects TRBV4-3 to TRBJ1-2, with TRBD1 matching 7 bases. This CDR3 is 19 amino acids long. The germline V gene encodes CDR1 LGHNA and CDR2 YSLEER. After removal of 2 bases from V and 2 bases from J, the junction contained 17 bases not matched to a gene. CDR3 sequence (DNA): TGCGCCAGCAGCCAACGTCCCCGACAGGGTGGGGGTTGGAACTATGGCTACACCTTC. The encoded protein is CASSQRPRQGGGWNYGYTF.

The DNA of the CDR3 is TGCGCCAGCAGCCACGCCAGCGGGGTGAACACCGGGGAGCTGTTTTTT. Its protein is CASSHASGVNTGELFF. V is TRBV4-3 and J is TRBJ2-2; 7 nucleotides match TRBD2. This CDR3 has 16 residues. Per the germline V gene, CDR1 is LGHNA and CDR2 is YSLEER. V was pared by 3 bases and J by 1 base, with 5 bases of the junction left unmatched.